The T cell receptor (beta chain) described here comes from a study of T cells in Graves' hyperthyroidism and ophthalmopathy. Study-wide context: Peripheral blood sampling occurred at initial diagnosis, before any treatment.

RNA transcripts yielded amplified TCR beta CDR3 regions. Carried out on the TCR CDR3, a first-round RT-PCR used the HTBI primer set. TCRdb itself ran the multiplex PCR reads through MiXCR, one entry per CDR3 protein. This table has around 700,000 distinct CDR3 sequences, under 20% appearing once. Diagnostic decisions used clinical symptoms, serum thyroxine and TRAb, thyroid ultrasound and orbital computed tomography. Before ophthalmopathy appeared, progressors gave blood at initial hyperthyroidism diagnosis. Germline assignment: CDR1 MNHEY and CDR2 SVGAGI. CDR3 length equals 15 residues. Trimming cost V 2 bases and J 0 bases, with 7 bases left between them.

Specimen: blood. This chain uses TRBV6-5 with TRBJ2-2; D not resolved. The source of this sequence is a woman in her 50s with Graves' hyperthyroidism that later progressed to Graves' ophthalmopathy. Here the CDR3 DNA reads TGTGCCAGCAGTTACGGAGCAGCGAACACCGGGGAGCTGTTTTTT. Its translation: CASSYGAANTGELFF.